This T cell receptor (beta chain) was profiled in a study of shared clonotypes between healthy human individuals (dated by TCRdb to 2020 to 2022). Background for the entire study: The cohort comprised a couple of women and a few men aged 18 to 49 years. To increase sequencing depth and limit assay-specific biases, different laboratories used diverse techniques to prepare libraries and sequence TCR repertoires. For each donor, CD4 naive and CD4 memory were each run on three plates, CD8 naive on two plates, and CD8 memory on one plate. The study deeply sequenced blood TCR repertoires of about 5 healthy adults to estimate repertoire size and the extent of clonotype sharing between individuals. Per donor, leukapheresis produced somewhere between about 0.94 and 9 billion PBMCs.

TCR CDR3 regions were amplified from genomic DNA by multiplex PCR using the deep immunoSEQ assay. Extracted genomic DNA from each cell subset was spread evenly across all wells of several immunoSEQ 96-well plates, with each plate serving as a replicate. For sorted subsets, each replicate PCR was loaded with 150 to 250 ng genomic DNA, equivalent to about 33,000 T cell genomes. Purified libraries were quantified with a Qubit 3.0 fluorometer, sized on a Bioanalyzer 2100, and re-quantified with the KAPA Library Quantification kit. A separate single-read 150-cycle Illumina NextSeq 550 flow cell was used to sequence each immunoSEQ 96-well plate. For the original study's pipeline: Because the immunoSEQ output held only junctional sequences and lacked quality scores, the filtering could not match the filtering applied to full-length reads. To assign V/J genes and CDR3, sequences were annotated using PyIR, a Python wrapper for IgBLAST v1.9, with IMGT germline references. Any read was removed if the V/J assignment was weak (E-value above 1e-6), the CDR3 was missing, or the read contained stop codons, out-of-frame junctions, or ambiguous translated residues. V3J clonotypes were defined as sequences sharing an identical inferred V gene, J gene, and CDR3 amino acid sequence. Percentage overlap between repertoires was computed as shared unique clonotypes divided by the size of the smaller repertoire. Repertoire richness was assessed with RTK rarefaction, the Chao1 estimator, and Recon v2.1 estimates of unobserved clonotypes. For all TCRbeta clonotypes obtained by the gDNA method from a few donors, generation probabilities were computed with OLGA. The table comes from immuneACCESS by way of TCRdb, which keeps in-frame sequences with V and J called. Part of the clones is missing from these tables; in studies checked, under half for an unresolved V gene and the rest for unknown reasons. Clonal size and the V and J genes are those of that table, whereas D and trimming came from the DNA. The sample records nearly 600,000 clones, 95% to 96% of which are singletons. Clones ranked in the top ten supply less than 0.13% of the sample.

For the CD8 naive samples, CD45RO-negative cells were positively selected for CCR7, yielding a CD45RA+CCR7+ population from which TemRA cells were excluded. Donors were healthy HIV-negative adults with no recently reported acute infections or vaccinations. Only Caucasian adults living in Nashville, Tennessee, USA were represented among the donors. Blood was obtained by leukapheresis, after which PBMCs were separated by Ficoll-Histopaque density gradient centrifugation and cryopreserved in liquid nitrogen vapor phase. Analytical flow cytometry was used to check the purity and quantity of every magnetically sorted T cell population. Each sorted fraction had its genomic DNA isolated and then quantified by UV absorbance on a Nanodrop 2000c. From its cysteine to its phenylalanine, the CDR3 spans 16 amino acids. Only the CDR3 part of the read is kept: 48 bases, read in frame from the first base. The germline V gene encodes CDR1 LGHNA and CDR2 YNFKEQ. At the junction V is shortened by 2 bases and J by 3 bases; bases outside the gene matches: 5.

The study at large found these results: Naive subsets generally had larger estimated clonotype richness than memory subsets. The small number of donors limited the genetic and exposure-history diversity represented. Even with the large sequencing depth, rarefaction of the sorted-subset datasets indicated that sequencing was incomplete. Only blood was sampled, and tissue TCR repertoires likely differ from those in blood. Pairwise subsampling indicated that sequencing depth was expected to affect the degree of clonotype sharing among donors. Sharing across a handful of donors was observed for roughly 5% of naive CD4, less than 4% of naive CD8, over 2% of memory CD4, and around 0.42% of memory CD8 clonotypes. Higher generation probabilities were observed for clonotypes shared by all four sorted-subset donors than for non-shared clonotypes.

Comment on this clone: It lacks a known antigen. No base qualities exist here, and no much larger clone lies one base off it.

The TCR sequence derives from a woman aged 25 to 39 in good health. Sequenced: naive CD8+ T cells sorted from blood. According to the study, the label for this sample's cell subset or site signals: CD45RA+CCR7+. The chain employs TRBV4-2 and TRBJ2-3, with 10 bases matching TRBD1. CDR3 reads: CASSQPGTGDTDTQYF. The bases read TGTGCCAGCAGCCAACCCGGGACAGGGGATACAGATACGCAGTATTTT.